This T cell receptor beta chain was identified in a study of T cells in Graves' hyperthyroidism and ophthalmopathy. Points from the study as a whole: Ophthalmopathy was model-predicted a median approximately 6.4 months pre-onset. Most expanded thyroid clonotypes above 0.001 recurred in blood. A 13 V-J model separated ophthalmopathy from stable hyperthyroidism.

It was RNA transcripts that yielded the amplified TCR beta CDR3 regions. A set of HTBI primers served as the primers for a first-round RT-PCR of the TCR CDR3. One entry per CDR3 protein, called by TCRdb with MiXCR from the multiplex PCR reads. The sample shows 500,000 to 650,000 distinct CDR3 sequences, around 13% of them seen only once. With 4 bases clipped from V and 0 bases from J, the junction kept 3 bases outside the gene matches. The CDR3 is made up of 15 amino acids. In germline, CDR1 is MDHEN, CDR2 SYDVKM. Each diagnosis was grounded in clinical symptoms, serum thyroxine and TRAb, thyroid ultrasound, and orbital computed tomography. This clonotype was picked up many times. The target antigen is unknown.

This clonotype originated in a woman in her forties or fifties with Graves' ophthalmopathy. The gene calls are TRBV28 and TRBJ2-3, with TRBD1 identical over 8 bases. The sequencing input was blood. DNA for the CDR3: TGTGCCAGCAGTTGGGACAGGCGGAGCACAGATACGCAGTATTTT. Residues: CASSWDRRSTDTQYF.